This TCR beta chain is drawn from a study of Tregs in tolerant kidney transplant recipients. Findings and limits, study-wide: Tolerant patients' donor-specific Tregs expanded beyond overall Tregs, suggesting antigen-driven growth.

The V gene's germline CDR1 is MDHEN and CDR2 SYDVKM. The V end lost 6 bases, the J end lost 4 bases, and 13 bases lay between the germline ends. This CDR3 is built from 14 residues. Related graft donors supplied nonmyeloablative bone marrow transplants, and mixed chimerism was transient. Clones were sequenced by immunoSEQ multiplex PCR, and TCRdb holds only the in-frame ones, with some missing. The sample gives around 86,000 clones, more than 85% of which show up once; around 1.4% is in the top ten. Comments on this clone: Antigen specificity is unknown.

The sample here was CD4+ T cells from blood (PBMCs), taken 24 months after the transplant. The chain joins TRBV28 to TRBJ1-3; TRBD1 is a possible D gene (6 bases). This TCR came from a human patient who received a combined kidney and bone marrow transplant. Some T cells may trace back to the graft donor. Here the CDR3 DNA reads TGTGCCAGCAGGCCGGGACAAGGGGGAAACACCATATATTTT. It translates to CASRPGQGGNTIYF.